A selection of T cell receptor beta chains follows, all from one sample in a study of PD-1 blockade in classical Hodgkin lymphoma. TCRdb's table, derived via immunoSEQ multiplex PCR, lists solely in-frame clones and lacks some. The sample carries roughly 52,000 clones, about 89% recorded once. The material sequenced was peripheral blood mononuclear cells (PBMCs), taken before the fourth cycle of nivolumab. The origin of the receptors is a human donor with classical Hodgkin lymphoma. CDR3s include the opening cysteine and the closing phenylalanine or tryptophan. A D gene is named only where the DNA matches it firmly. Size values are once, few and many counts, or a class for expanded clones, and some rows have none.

cdr3_aa: CASSTLGKEPSGNTIYF
cdr3_nt: TGTGCCAGCAGCACCTTAGGCAAGGAGCCCTCTGGAAACACCATATATTTT
j_call: TRBJ1-3
clone_size: NA
v_call: TRBV7-6
d_call: NA

cdr3_aa: CASSEWTGGAGSNQPQHF
cdr3_nt: TGCGCCAGCAGTGAGTGGACAGGGGGGGCTGGAAGCAATCAGCCCCAGCATTTT
j_call: TRBJ1-5
clone_size: few
v_call: TRBV10-2
d_call: TRBD1

cdr3_aa: CASSLDRSRTDTQYF
cdr3_nt: TGCGCCAGCAGCTTGGACAGGAGTCGCACAGATACGCAGTATTTT
j_call: TRBJ2-3
clone_size: NA
v_call: TRBV5-1
d_call: NA

cdr3_aa: CASSVALSGTDTQYF
cdr3_nt: TGTGCCAGCAGCGTAGCTTTAAGCGGCACAGATACGCAGTATTTT
j_call: TRBJ2-3
clone_size: NA
v_call: TRBV9
d_call: NA

cdr3_aa: CASSLFGEQYF
cdr3_nt: TGTGCCAGCAGTTTATTTGGAGAGCAGTACTTC
j_call: TRBJ2-5
clone_size: NA
v_call: TRBV28
d_call: NA

cdr3_aa: CASSPGTGGAFEKLFF
cdr3_nt: TGCGCCAGCAGCCCCGGGACAGGGGGCGCGTTTGAAAAACTGTTTTTT
j_call: TRBJ1-4
clone_size: NA
v_call: TRBV4-3
d_call: TRBD1

cdr3_aa: CASSSIAGGSYEQYF
cdr3_nt: TGCGCCAGCAGCTCCATAGCGGGGGGCTCCTACGAGCAGTACTTC
j_call: TRBJ2-7
clone_size: once
v_call: TRBV5-1
d_call: TRBD2

cdr3_aa: CASSSPGAQETQYF
cdr3_nt: TGTGCCAGCAGTTCCCCGGGGGCTCAAGAGACCCAGTACTTC
j_call: TRBJ2-5
clone_size: NA
v_call: TRBV7-9
d_call: NA

cdr3_aa: CASSHTYEQYF
cdr3_nt: TGTGCCAGCAGCCATACCTACGAGCAGTACTTC
j_call: TRBJ2-7
clone_size: NA
v_call: TRBV14
d_call: NA

cdr3_aa: CASSSMGLNTEAFF
cdr3_nt: TGTGCCAGCAGCTCAATGGGCCTGAACACTGAAGCTTTCTTT
j_call: TRBJ1-1
clone_size: NA
v_call: TRBV7-9
d_call: NA